Here is one T cell receptor beta chain with its context. Its antigen is not known. This entry comes from a study of T cell responses to AZD1222 COVID-19 vaccine. Study-wide findings and caveats: Clonal diversity was possibly underestimated, and white British individuals and females predominated among donors. The CD4 TCRs associated with vaccination extended across spike and predominated at 160-218 and 743-854.

The length of the CDR3 is 15 residues. The J segment lost 0 bases and the V segment lost 2 bases, leaving 3 bases of the junction unmatched. Germline-derived CDR1 and CDR2 are SGHDN and FVKESK. Second doses that came at about 4 or about 12 weeks were put together. This table comes from immunoSEQ multiplex PCR, and its TCRdb copy is limited to in-frame clones, with some not included. The sample lists 90,000 or so clones; around 89% were seen once. This rearrangement joins TRBV14 to TRBJ2-7; 8 nucleotides agree with TRBD2. The sequencing here drew on peripheral blood, taken 28 days after the second AZD1222 dose. The receptor was derived from an adult who received the AZD1222 COVID-19 vaccine. CDR3 nucleotides: TGTGCCAGCAGCCAACCCAGCGGGGGCTCCTACGAGCAGTACTTC. Its protein is CASSQPSGGSYEQYF.